These 18 T cell receptor beta chains were all obtained from the same sample, sequenced in a study of T-cell reconstitution after alpha-beta-depleted transplantation in children. Unique molecular identifiers tagged the TCRbeta library. A single record per CDR3 protein comes from TCRdb applying MiXCR to the PCR reads. The repertoire holds just over 950,000 distinct CDR3 sequences, with about 30% as singletons. The material was PBMCs, mostly from graft donor cells, obtained 360 days after TCRalphabeta/CD19-depleted stem cell transplant. The receptors come from a boy in the first two years of life who had a stem cell transplant for SCID, so the T cells may come from the graft donor.

This clonotype has only a few counts. V and J are TRBV20-1 and TRBJ2-1; TRBD1 matches 7 bases. In germline, CDR1 is DFQATT, CDR2 SNEGSKA (reference sequence). The CDR3 is 14 amino acids. J lost 3 bases, V lost 3 bases, and 5 bases had no gene match. The CDR3 loop is CSASNRGIYNEQFF. In DNA form, the CDR3 reads TGCAGTGCTAGCAACAGGGGTATCTACAATGAGCAGTTCTTC.

J is TRBJ2-1 and V is TRBV20-1, with 11 bases matching TRBD2. The CDR3 has 14 amino acids. Germline trimming cut 6 bases from V and 4 bases from J; bases unmatched to any gene: 5. The germline CDR1 and CDR2 sequences are DFQATT and SNEGSKA (reference sequence). The CDR3, as DNA: TGCAGTGCCATACTAGCGGGGGTTTACAATGAGCAGTTCTTC. It codes for CSAILAGVYNEQFF.

This clonotype was observed a few times. V gene TRBV20-1 combines with J gene TRBJ2-7; D call uncertain. The CDR3 sequence is 14 residues long. V was clipped by 3 bases and J by 4 bases, with 16 bases between them. The germline CDR1 and CDR2 sequences are DFQATT and SNEGSKA (reference sequence). The CDR3 nucleotides read TGCAGTGCTAGTTTCGGGCCAGGTTTGTACGAGCAGTACTTC. This codes for CSASFGPGLYEQYF.

This rearrangement joins TRBV12-3 or TRBV12-4 to TRBJ2-3; 9 nucleotides agree with TRBD2. The CDR3 is 17 residues long. Trimming took 3 bases from V and 5 from J; bases not matched to a gene: 12. The CDR3 DNA sequence: TGTGCCAGCAGTTTGTCCCCCGGCGGGGGGGCGGGAGATACGCAGTATTTT. It codes for CASSLSPGGGAGDTQYF.

This clonotype showed up just a few times. The V and J genes are TRBV20-1 and TRBJ1-2; 10 positions agree with TRBD1. Germline assignment: CDR1 DFQATT and CDR2 SNEGSKA (reference sequence). This CDR3 contains 14 residues. The V and J ends lost 5 bases and 3 bases, in that order; junction bases with no gene match: 6. DNA for the CDR3: TGCAGTGCTGTGGACAGGGGGATAGACTATGGCTACACCTTC. Translation gives CSAVDRGIDYGYTF.

This rearrangement joins TRBV15 to TRBJ2-1; D unclear. Trimming cost V 0 bases and J 5 bases, with 11 bases left between them. The CDR3 length is 15 residues. Germline V lookup: CDR1 LNHNV, CDR2 YYDKDF (reference sequence). The CDR3 DNA reads as TGTGCCACCAGCAGAGATTTCGCGGTCAACAATGAGCAGTTCTTC. Amino acids: CATSRDFAVNNEQFF.

The V call is TRBV20-1, the J call TRBJ2-7; 7 bases are shared with TRBD2. Germline V gene lookup returns CDR1 DFQATT and CDR2 SNEGSKA (reference sequence). The V segment lost 0 bases and the J segment 2 bases; nucleotides outside the gene matches: 13. The CDR3 is 17 amino acids. CDR3 sequence: CSARDFGKTSTTYEQYF. The DNA of the CDR3 is TGCAGTGCTAGAGATTTCGGCAAGACTAGCACTACCTACGAGCAGTACTTC.

V gene TRBV3-1 combines with J gene TRBJ2-1, with 9 bases fitting TRBD2. The trim removed 1 base at V and 3 bases at J, leaving 7 bases unmatched. Germline V gene data show CDR1 as LGHDT and CDR2 as YNNKEL (reference sequence). This CDR3 has 17 amino acids. The CDR3 DNA sequence: TGTGCCAGCAGCCAAGCGGTAGCGGGGGCGTACTACAATGAGCAGTTCTTC. Translating it yields CASSQAVAGAYYNEQFF.

This clonotype came up a few times. The gene calls are TRBV4-1 and TRBJ2-3; 10 bases map to TRBD1. Unmatched junction bases numbered 5, after V lost 4 bases and J lost 4 bases. The CDR3 runs to 15 residues. In germline, CDR1 is MGHRA, CDR2 YSYEKL. The CDR3 is CASSPRDRGADTQYF. CDR3 sequence (DNA): TGCGCCAGCAGCCCCCGGGACAGGGGCGCAGATACGCAGTATTTT.

In this sample, this clonotype turned up many times. V and J are TRBV2 and TRBJ1-5, with no clear D. Germline CDR1 reads SNHLY; CDR2 reads FYNNEI. The ends were cut back, 4 bases at V and 4 bases at J, with 5 bases in the middle. The CDR3 covers 12 residues. Written as DNA, the CDR3 is TGTGCCAGCAGTGGCTGGAATCAGCCCCAGCATTTT. Protein sequence: CASSGWNQPQHF. Variable domain in full (rest from reference TRBV2 and TRBJ1-5): EPEVTQTPSHQVTQMGQEVILRCVPISNHLYFYWYRQILGQKVEFLVSFYNNEISEKSEIFDDQFSVERPDGSNFTLKIRSTKLEDSAMYFCASSGWNQPQHFGDGTRLSIL.

The V call is TRBV13, the J call TRBJ2-1; TRBD2 agrees at 9 bases. This CDR3 region has 16 residues. After removal of 0 bases from V and 7 bases from J, the junction contained 7 bases not matched to a gene. Germline CDR1 PRHDT, CDR2 FYEKMQ (reference sequence). Here the CDR3 reads CASSLGPQRGANEQFF. Written as DNA, the CDR3 is TGTGCCAGCAGCTTAGGCCCCCAGCGGGGGGCGAATGAGCAGTTCTTC.

The V gene is TRBV12-3 or TRBV12-4, the J gene TRBJ2-1, with D hard to call. The length of the CDR3 is 16 residues. Trimming took 6 bases from V and 0 from J, leaving 15 bases between them. CDR3 nucleotides: TGTGCCAGCAGCCCCTCGAGAAGGAGCTCCTACAATGAGCAGTTCTTC. Amino acids: CASSPSRRSSYNEQFF.

The chain joins TRBV5-6 to TRBJ1-1, with 9 positions matching TRBD1. The junction had 12 bases not matched to a gene; V was cut back by 9 bases and J by 6 bases. This CDR3 has 14 residues. Per the germline V gene, CDR1 is SGHDT and CDR2 is YYEEEE. CDR3 sequence reads: CAKQGAPASAEAFF. The CDR3 coding sequence is TGTGCCAAACAGGGGGCGCCGGCCTCGGCTGAAGCTTTCTTT.

The chain recombines TRBV2 with TRBJ1-2, with D hard to call. The CDR3 consists of 13 residues. Germline V lookup: CDR1 SNHLY, CDR2 FYNNEI. The V gene lost 3 bases and the J gene lost 4 bases, with 9 bases spanning the gap. The CDR3 DNA reads as TGTGCCAGCAGTGACGGCCTTCTCTATGGCTACACCTTC. This gives the protein CASSDGLLYGYTF.

Turning to this clonotype: Here the CDR3 omits its conserved ending phenylalanine or tryptophan, so a read error is the likely source. This chain connects TRBV5-1 to TRBJ2-7; 7 nucleotides agree with TRBD2. Per the germline V gene, CDR1 is SGHRS and CDR2 is YFSETQ. The CDR3 length is 13 residues. V was clipped by 1 base and J by 3 bases; unmatched bases: 1. The CDR3, as DNA: TGCGCCAGCAGCTTGACTAGCGTCTACGAGCAGTACCTC. Protein: CASSLTSVYEQYL.

The rearrangement links TRBV7-8 to TRBJ2-5, with 10 bases aligning to TRBD2. This CDR3 is 18 amino acids long. The V and J ends lost 1 base and 2 bases, in that order; junction bases with no gene match: 10. Per the germline V gene, CDR1 is SGHVS and CDR2 is FQNEAQ. CDR3 in DNA: TGTGCCAGCAGCTTAGGGGGCTCCCTACTAGCGGGGCAAGAGACCCAGTACTTC. It is translated as CASSLGGSLLAGQETQYF.

The chain employs TRBV12-3 or TRBV12-4 and TRBJ1-1, with no clear D. Trimming removed 5 bases at V and 3 bases at J, with 13 bases between. CDR3 length: 14 residues. The CDR3, as DNA: TGTGCCAGCAGTGTAACCACGACACACACTGAAGCTTTCTTT. The encoded protein is CASSVTTTHTEAFF.

This clonotype has more than one count but fewer than ten. The rearrangement links TRBV6-1 to TRBJ1-1; 11 bases are shared with TRBD1. The trim removed 7 bases at V and 6 bases at J, leaving 13 bases unmatched. Germline V gene data show CDR1 as MNHNS and CDR2 as SASEGT. This CDR3 contains 16 residues. CDR3 coding DNA: TGTGCCAGCACCCACGGGGGACAGGGGGATAGATCTGAAGCTTTCTTT. Translated, it gives CASTHGGQGDRSEAFF.